The 19 T cell receptor beta chains below all came from one sample that was sequenced in a study of control samples from healthy donors and cancer patients. Clones were read by immunoSEQ multiplex PCR, and TCRdb kept only the in-frame ones, dropping some. The table records 80,000 or so clones, under 90% of them present only once. Sequenced sample: blood. The source is a man aged 50-59 years in good health.

The genes are TRBV3-1 (or the pseudogene TRBV3-2) and TRBJ1-2, with D hard to call. CDR1 and CDR2 from the germline V gene are LGHDT and YNNKEL (reference sequence). The CDR3 covers 15 residues. V shed 1 base and J shed 3 bases, with 12 bases lying between them. CDR3 nucleotide sequence: TGTGCCAGCAGCCAAGTGGGTGGCTATGACTATGGCTACACCTTC. Translation: CASSQVGGYDYGYTF.

CDR3 amino acids: CSVEDVNTGELFF. The CDR3 DNA follows: TGCAGCGTTGAAGATGTAAACACCGGGGAGCTGTTTTTT. The rearrangement uses TRBV29-1 and TRBJ2-2; D uncertain. CDR3 length: 13 residues. V lost 0 bases, J lost 2 bases, and 4 bases lay in between. Germline lookup yields CDR1 SQVTM and CDR2 ANQGSEA.

This clone occurred once. The V call is TRBV11-3, the J call TRBJ2-7; 10 bases are shared with TRBD2. V dropped 4 bases and J dropped 6; count of bases not matched to a gene: 9. The CDR3 has 15 amino acids. CDR1 and CDR2 (germline): SGHNT, YENEEA. The CDR3 spells CASSSRDSGGFEQYF. The CDR3 nucleotides read TGTGCCAGCAGCTCCCGGGATAGCGGGGGGTTCGAGCAGTACTTC.

This chain links TRBV27 with TRBJ2-1; 12 positions agree with TRBD1. This CDR3 has 16 amino acids. The germline gives CDR1 MNHEY, CDR2 SMNVEV (reference sequence). V lost 5 bases, J lost 7 bases, and 9 bases stayed unmatched. This chain's CDR3 is CASSTYRDRGRNEQFF. The CDR3 DNA follows: TGTGCCAGCAGTACATACCGGGACAGGGGGCGAAATGAGCAGTTCTTC.

J is TRBJ2-7 and V is TRBV18; 7 bases match TRBD1. The ends lost 1 base at V and 3 bases at J; junction bases unmatched: 6. The CDR3 extends over 15 amino acids. Germline lookup yields CDR1 KGHSH and CDR2 LQKENI. In nucleotides, the CDR3 is TGTGCCAGCTCACCACTCCGGGACAGTGTCTACGAGCAGTACTTC. Translating gives CASSPLRDSVYEQYF. The full variable domain, completed using reference TRBV18 and TRBJ2-7, is NAGVMQNPRHLVRRRGQEARLRCSPMKGHSHVYWYRQLPEEGLKFMVYLQKENIIDESGMPKERFSAEFPKEGPSILRIQQVVRGDSAAYFCASSPLRDSVYEQYFGPGTRLTVT.

This clone was recorded once. The rearrangement uses TRBV3-1 (or the pseudogene TRBV3-2) and TRBJ2-7, with TRBD2 as a possible D gene (6 bases). There are 14 residues in the CDR3. V was pared by 5 bases and J by 1 base, with 12 bases between. Germline values: CDR1 LGHDT, CDR2 YNNKEL (reference sequence). The CDR3 DNA is TGTGCCAGCAGCGAGGGACTTCGGTCCTACGAGCAGTACTTC. Translating gives CASSEGLRSYEQYF.

The rearrangement uses TRBV21-1 and TRBJ1-1. TRBV21-1 is a pseudogene segment. This CDR3 is 13 amino acids long. CDR3 loop: CASSKWENTEAFF. CDR3 DNA: TGTGCCAGCAGCAAATGGGAGAACACTGAAGCTTTCTTT.

J is TRBJ2-1 and V is TRBV27; the D gene could be TRBD1 or TRBD2 (5 bases each). Germline assignment: CDR1 MNHEY and CDR2 SMNVEV (reference sequence). The CDR3 runs to 14 residues. V was cut by 0 bases and J by 5 bases, with 8 bases left in between. DNA of the CDR3: TGTGCCAGCAGTTTATCGGGGACCGACAATGAGCAGTTCTTC. Translation gives CASSLSGTDNEQFF.

This clone came up a few times. The chain carries TRBV18 and TRBJ1-2; a possible D gene is TRBD1 (6 bases). CDR1 KGHSH and CDR2 LQKENI come from the germline V gene. V shed 6 bases and J shed 5 bases, with 22 bases lying between them. This CDR3 comprises 16 residues. DNA of the CDR3: TGTGCCAGCTCGGCGACCCCTATGGGGGCAGGGTATGGCTACACCTTC. It is translated as CASSATPMGAGYGYTF. Using reference TRBV18 and TRBJ1-2 for the parts outside the CDR3, the full variable domain is NAGVMQNPRHLVRRRGQEARLRCSPMKGHSHVYWYRQLPEEGLKFMVYLQKENIIDESGMPKERFSAEFPKEGPSILRIQQVVRGDSAAYFCASSATPMGAGYGYTFGSGTRLTVV.

A few counts support this clone. The chain couples TRBV27 to TRBJ1-3; TRBD1 might be the D (5 bases). Per the germline V gene, CDR1 is MNHEY and CDR2 is SMNVEV (reference sequence). V was pared by 4 bases and J by 0 bases, with 13 bases between. The CDR3 sequence is 16 residues long. The DNA of the CDR3 is TGTGCCAGCAGTTACAAAGGGACGACCTCTGGAAACACCATATATTTT. Protein sequence: CASSYKGTTSGNTIYF.

The CDR3 DNA reads as TGTGCCACCAGTGACCCAGGGGTAGGTGAGCAGTTCTTC. Protein: CATSDPGVGEQFF. This rearrangement joins TRBV24-1 to TRBJ2-1, with D perhaps TRBD1 (6 bases). The CDR3 totals 13 residues. The V gene's germline CDR1 is KGHDR and CDR2 SFDVKD. V gave up 4 bases and J gave up 9 bases, with 12 bases separating them.

V and J are TRBV11-2 and TRBJ2-5; D is unclear. The germline V gene encodes CDR1 SGHAT and CDR2 FQNNGV. Deletions cut 2 bases from V and 5 bases from J, with 9 bases between. The CDR3 extends over 13 amino acids. This chain's CDR3 is CASSLFRLETQYF. CDR3 in DNA: TGTGCCAGCAGCTTATTCCGGCTTGAGACCCAGTACTTC.

In regard to this clone: A read error may produce the germline difference seen at one junction end. The V call is TRBV6-5, the J call TRBJ2-7; D unclear. This CDR3 comprises 14 residues. Germline V CDR1 and CDR2: MNHEY, SVGAGI. CDR3 in amino acids: CASSYSTLSSEQYF. As DNA, the CDR3 is TGTGCCAGCAGTTACTCGACGTTATCCTCCGAGCAGTACTTC.

The V and J genes are TRBV15 and TRBJ1-5; unclear D gene. The germline V gene has CDR1 LNHNV and CDR2 YYDKDF (reference sequence). This CDR3 has 16 residues. With 0 bases removed from V and 1 base from J, the gap between germline ends came to 10 bases. CDR3 DNA: TGTGCCACCAGCAGAGATAAAGGGAACAGCAATCAGCCCCAGCATTTT. This gives the protein CATSRDKGNSNQPQHF.

This chain connects TRBV2 to TRBJ1-6; the D gene is possibly TRBD1 (6 bases). This CDR3 is built from 15 residues. The germline V gene has CDR1 SNHLY and CDR2 FYNNEI. V lost 3 bases and J 5 bases, leaving 11 bases between the germline ends. As DNA, the CDR3 is TGTGCCAGCAGTGAGAGGCGGACAGATAATTCACCCCTCCACTTT. Its protein is CASSERRTDNSPLHF. The full variable domain, completed using reference TRBV2 and TRBJ1-6, is EPEVTQTPSHQVTQMGQEVILRCVPISNHLYFYWYRQILGQKVEFLVSFYNNEISEKSEIFDDQFSVERPDGSNFTLKIRSTKLEDSAMYFCASSERRTDNSPLHFGNGTRLTVT.

The V and J genes are TRBV7-6 and TRBJ1-6; no definite D call. Germline CDR1 and CDR2: SGHVS and FNYEAQ. This CDR3 has 20 residues. V was trimmed by 4 bases and J by 0 bases, leaving 22 bases between them. The chain's CDR3 is CASSSSLQMTGSSYNSPLHF. In DNA form, the CDR3 reads TGTGCCAGCAGCTCCTCCCTGCAAATGACGGGCAGCTCCTATAATTCACCCCTCCACTTT.

The gene calls are TRBV3-1 (or the pseudogene TRBV3-2) and TRBJ1-1, with 9 positions matching TRBD1. The CDR3 sequence is 13 residues long. Germline V gene sequence: CDR1 LGHDT, CDR2 YNNKEL (reference sequence). Germline trimming cut 1 base from V and 6 bases from J; bases unmatched to any gene: 0. The CDR3 region has the DNA TGTGCCAGCAGCCAAGGACAGGGGGCTGAAGCTTTCTTT. Its protein product is CASSQGQGAEAFF.

The chain is built from TRBV28 and TRBJ1-5; no clear D. From germline, CDR1 is MDHEN and CDR2 SYDVKM. There are 16 residues in the CDR3. Trimming removed 5 bases at V and 0 bases at J, with 14 bases between. In nucleotides, the CDR3 is TGTGCCAGCAGTCTTCAGTACAGCTATAGCAATCAGCCCCAGCATTTT. Encoded protein: CASSLQYSYSNQPQHF. The variable domain in full, with the rest retrieved from reference TRBV28 and TRBJ1-5, is DVKVTQSSRYLVKRTGEKVFLECVQDMDHENMFWYRQDPGLGLRLIYFSYDVKMKEKGDIPEGYSVSREKKERFSLILESASTNQTSMYLCASSLQYSYSNQPQHFGDGTRLSIL.

The chain uses TRBV5-1 and TRBJ1-1; 8 bases agree with TRBD1. The CDR3 length is 11 residues. Germline assignment: CDR1 SGHRS and CDR2 YFSETQ. V was clipped by 3 bases and J by 10 bases; unmatched bases: 2. DNA for the CDR3: TGCGCCAGCAGCTCTGACAGGGGAGCTTTCTTT. Amino acid sequence: CASSSDRGAFF.